These 10 T cell receptor beta chains were sequenced from one sample in a study of blood T cell repertoires in COVID-19. Profiled with immunoSEQ multiplex PCR; TCRdb holds only in-frame clones, not every one. This repertoire shows about 140,000 clones, about 87% found once; its top ten account for approximately 11%. Sequencing used PBMCs or T cells enriched from blood (not recorded which). These receptors were obtained from a man aged 55 to 69 who had recovered from COVID-19.

The gene calls are TRBV28 and TRBJ1-1; 7 bases are shared with TRBD1. V was pared by 4 bases and J by 4 bases, with 6 bases of the junction left unmatched. The germline CDR1 and CDR2 sequences are MDHEN and SYDVKM. The CDR3 extends over 14 amino acids. The CDR3 protein is CASSSRQGGTEAFF. The DNA of the CDR3 is TGTGCCAGCAGTTCCCGACAGGGAGGCACTGAAGCTTTCTTT.

The J gene is TRBJ2-5, the V gene TRBV5-8, with TRBD2 matching over 7 bases. The CDR3 runs to 15 residues. After removal of 3 bases from V and 3 bases from J, the junction contained 8 bases not matched to a gene. The germline gives CDR1 SGHTS, CDR2 YDEGEE. The CDR3 DNA follows: TGTGCCAGCAGCTGGATGGGACTAACCGAAGAGACCCAGTACTTC. It specifies CASSWMGLTEETQYF.

This chain joins TRBV5-1 and TRBJ1-1; a possible D gene is TRBD1 (5 bases). Trimming removed 3 bases at V and 1 base at J, with 10 bases between. Germline V CDR1 and CDR2: SGHRS, YFSETQ. This CDR3 comprises 14 residues. CDR3 sequence: CASSWDFGNTEAFF. The CDR3 DNA is TGCGCCAGCAGCTGGGACTTCGGGAACACTGAAGCTTTCTTT.

The chain is built from TRBV19 and TRBJ2-7, with TRBD2 matching 9 bases. Germline values: CDR1 LNHDA, CDR2 SQIVND (reference sequence). CDR3 length: 15 residues. J was trimmed by 4 bases and V by 3 bases; bases with no gene match: 7. Here the CDR3 reads CASSIQLAGTYEQYF. The DNA for the CDR3 is TGTGCCAGTAGTATTCAGCTAGCGGGGACATACGAGCAGTACTTC.

The chain combines TRBV30 with TRBJ2-7, with 14 nucleotides matching TRBD2. With 5 bases clipped from V and 5 bases from J, the junction kept 11 bases outside the gene matches. Germline lookup yields CDR1 GTSNPN and CDR2 SVGIG (reference sequence). There are 16 residues in the CDR3. This CDR3 reads CAWDSLRTSGRHEQYF. In DNA, the CDR3 is TGTGCCTGGGACTCCCTGAGGACTAGCGGGAGGCACGAGCAGTACTTC. Drawing the rest from reference TRBV30 and TRBJ2-7, the complete variable domain is SQTIHQWPATLVQPVGSPLSLECTVEGTSNPNLYWYRQAAGRGLQLLFYSVGIGQISSEVPQNLSASRPQDRQFILSSKKLLLSDSGFYLCAWDSLRTSGRHEQYFGPGTRLTVT.

There are a few counts of this clone. This sequence joins TRBV28 and TRBJ1-3; no reliable D call. V lost 7 bases to trimming and J lost 0 bases, with 16 bases between them. Germline-derived CDR1 and CDR2 are MDHEN and SYDVKM. The CDR3 length is 16 residues. The CDR3 spells CASTPVAPGSGNTIYF. The CDR3 nucleotides are TGTGCCAGCACCCCTGTCGCCCCCGGCTCTGGAAACACCATATATTTT.

V and J are TRBV27 and TRBJ2-7; 12 bases fit TRBD2. Germline V gene data show CDR1 as MNHEY and CDR2 as SMNVEV (reference sequence). Unmatched junction bases numbered 16, after V lost 6 bases and J lost 4 bases. The CDR3 spans 18 residues. The CDR3 nucleotides read TGTGCCAGCAGAGGGCTACTAGCGGGAGGACCTCGCGCTTACGAGCAGTACTTC. Amino acid sequence: CASRGLLAGGPRAYEQYF.

The table lists this clone with a count of one. The CDR3 loop is CASSQVAGAAYNEQFF. Written as DNA, the CDR3 is TGCGCCAGCAGCCAAGTAGCGGGGGCCGCCTACAATGAGCAGTTCTTC. The genes are TRBV4-1 and TRBJ2-1; 9 bases fit TRBD2. V gave up 1 base and J gave up 2 bases; unmatched junction bases: 3. From germline, CDR1 is MGHRA and CDR2 YSYEKL. The CDR3 loop spans 16 amino acids.

The chain recombines TRBV29-1 with TRBJ2-1; 12 bases are a match to TRBD2. CDR3 size: 12 residues. The germline V gene encodes CDR1 SQVTM and CDR2 ANQGSEA. V gave up 6 bases and J gave up 6 bases; unmatched junction bases: 0. The CDR3 loop reads CSVLAGGNEQFF. CDR3 DNA sequence: TGCAGCGTACTAGCGGGAGGCAATGAGCAGTTCTTC.

The chain couples TRBV30 to TRBJ2-7; 7 bases agree with TRBD1. V was clipped by 7 bases and J by 0 bases; unmatched bases: 3. CDR3 size: 12 residues. Germline assignment: CDR1 GTSNPN and CDR2 SVGIG (reference sequence). DNA of the CDR3: TGTGCCTCCGGACAGGCCTCCTACGAGCAGTACTTC. It yields the protein CASGQASYEQYF.